A selection of T cell receptor beta chains follows, all from one sample in a study of blood T cell repertoires in COVID-19. Using immunoSEQ multiplex PCR, the repertoire was profiled, and TCRdb retains in-frame clones only, with some absent. The table includes about 280,000 clones, roughly 80% detected once. The specimen sequenced was PBMCs or T cells enriched from blood (not recorded which). The receptors originated from a man in his forties who had been exposed to COVID-19. CDR3s include the opening cysteine and the closing phenylalanine or tryptophan. A D gene is named only where the DNA matches it firmly. The size of a clone is reported for some rows only, either as once, few or many, or as a class for expanded clones.

D gene | CDR3 length | clone size | J gene | V gene | CDR3 DNA | CDR3 protein
NA | 15 | NA | TRBJ1-1 | TRBV18 | TGTGCCAGCTCACCCAACACAGCAATGAACACTGAAGCTTTCTTT | CASSPNTAMNTEAFF
TRBD1 | 12 | NA | TRBJ1-1 | TRBV7-3 | TGTGCCAGCAGCCCTACAGGGGGCTTGACTTTCTTT | CASSPTGGLTFF
NA | 15 | NA | TRBJ1-6 | TRBV27 | TGTGCCAGCAGCGAGATTAACCGCAGGGATTCACCCCTCCACTTT | CASSEINRRDSPLHF
NA | 14 | NA | TRBJ2-5 | TRBV6-5 | TGTGCCAGCAGTTTCCGGGGAAGCCAAGAGACCCAGTACTTC | CASSFRGSQETQYF
NA | 15 | NA | TRBJ1-1 | TRBV3-1/TRBV3-2 | TGTGCCAGCAGCCAGCGGACAGTGATGAACACTGAAGCTTTCTTT | CASSQRTVMNTEAFF
NA | 12 | NA | TRBJ1-6 | TRBV5-6 | TGTGCCAGCAGCTTCGGAGTGTCGGCCCTCCACTTT | CASSFGVSALHF
NA | 15 | few | TRBJ2-7 | TRBV21-1 | TGTGCCAGCTTCCAGCGGGTAGCGGGCGCCTACGAGCAGTACTTC | CASFQRVAGAYEQYF
NA | 12 | NA | TRBJ2-7 | TRBV10-3 | TGTGCCACTCAATTCGGGACAAGTGAGCAGTACTTC | CATQFGTSEQYF
TRBD2 | 12 | NA | TRBJ2-1 | TRBV12-3/TRBV12-4 | TGTGCCACCTCTAGCGGGACTAATGAGCAGTTCTTC | CATSSGTNEQFF
TRBD1 | 15 | NA | TRBJ1-2 | TRBV29-1 | TGCAGCGTTGAAGGCCGGGACAGGGACTTCTATGGCTACACCTTC | CSVEGRDRDFYGYTF
NA | 14 | NA | TRBJ2-1 | TRBV7-9 | TGTGCCAGCAGCCCCTTCATGCTCGGGAATGAGCAGTTCTTC | CASSPFMLGNEQFF
NA | 16 | NA | TRBJ1-4 | TRBV5-1 | TGCGCCAGCAGCATGTCGACATCTGCAACTAATGAAAAACTGTTTTTT | CASSMSTSATNEKLFF
NA | 14 | NA | TRBJ2-7 | TRBV27 | TGTGCCAGCAGTTTGGGGGGAGAGGGGTACGAGCAGTACTTC | CASSLGGEGYEQYF
NA | 15 | few | TRBJ1-1 | TRBV5-4 | TGTGCCAGCAGCTCTACCGCGGCTGGGCACGGGAAAGCTTTCTTT | CASSSTAAGHGKAFF
TRBD2 | 18 | NA | TRBJ2-1 | TRBV3-1/TRBV3-2 | TGTGCCAGCAGCCAAGTAGTTAGCGGGAGAGGGGGGAGCGGTGAGCAGTTCTTC | CASSQVVSGRGGSGEQFF
TRBD1 | 15 | NA | TRBJ2-7 | TRBV27 | TGTGCCAGCAGATCCCTCCGGGACAGGGTTTACGAGCAGTACTTC | CASRSLRDRVYEQYF
NA | 17 | once | TRBJ2-7 | TRBV3-1/TRBV3-2 | TGTGCCAGCAGCCAAATTGCTAGCGCTAGGAGCTCCTACGAGCAGTACTTC | CASSQIASARSSYEQYF